The text below deals with one T cell receptor beta chain. V shed 3 bases and J shed 0 bases, with 6 bases lying between them. This CDR3 region has 14 residues. Germline CDR1 and CDR2: LNHDA and SQIVND (reference sequence). This record belongs to a study of shared clonotypes between healthy human individuals. Splitting of each subset's genomic DNA was done evenly across several immunoSEQ plates. This table comes from immunoSEQ multiplex PCR, and its TCRdb copy is limited to in-frame clones, with some not included. This sample carries about 490,000 clones, approximately 82% of them seen once, and the ten largest clones take about 11%.

This chain joins TRBV19 and TRBJ1-3; D uncertain. The specimen sequenced was PBMCs. This receptor was identified in a woman aged 35 to 49 in good health. Some clones in this sample may be carry-over from other donors' samples. The CDR3 DNA reads as TGTGCCAGTAGTATTACCGTCTCTGGAAACACCATATATTTT. Translation: CASSITVSGNTIYF.